This T cell receptor beta chain was captured in a study of cytomegalovirus exposure and HLA in healthy donors (TCRdb year 2017). Looking at the study overall: In an earlier analysis of 587 of the donors, around 290 Gb of sequence data and 117 million unique TCR beta sequences from some 170 million T cells were reported. Using immunosequencing, the study profiled T cell repertoires from 640 or so subjects and related those repertoires to cytomegalovirus serostatus. Of the 300 to 450 genotyped donors, over 70% fell in the genetic ancestry cluster associated with self-reported Caucasian donors. Among 350 to 400 genotyped donors of the cohort, an average of roughly 240,000 unique TCR beta nucleotide sequences were sequenced per donor, around 18% of them non-productive. Besides the first cohort of approximately 670 subjects, a separate validation cohort made up of around 120 different subjects was used. Roughly 310 gigabases of sequencing data and approximately 80 million unique TCR sequences were included in an early release covering 550 to 650 HLA-typed donors. A later genetic analysis took genome-wide SNP genotypes for about 55% of the 666 donors and used that subset as a discovery cohort. The study combined high-throughput TCR immunosequencing, statistical association of individual TCRs with disease status, and machine learning to predict cytomegalovirus infection status. The number of typed donors differed by locus: roughly 620-640 for A, B, C, DRB1 and DQB1; approximately 520 for DQA1; over 600 for DPA1; and about 470 for DPB1. The study aimed to test whether signatures of past pathogen exposure could be identified by cataloging public T cell receptors. In an earlier analysis of 587 of the donors, high-throughput TCR beta sequencing was used to judge whether each TCR beta V gene segment behaved as functional or pseudogenic. In a later analysis, previously published TCR beta repertoires from 600 to 850 donors were re-analyzed and high-resolution HLA genotyping was added so that TCR occurrence patterns could be studied. Both class I and class II loci were covered by HLA typing, at four-digit resolution. Alongside the repertoire data, information on donor age, sex, ethnicity and CMV serostatus was compiled. In the later analysis, no new phenotypic data were used to find candidate immune exposures; instead, reliance was placed on TCR beta sequences and their occurrence across donors. All discovery cohort repertoires had been generated on a single sequencing platform. Roughly 5 DR-DQ haplotypes were handled as single units for association and clustering, since linkage in the cohort was strong. Summary of the overall study and its limitations: A later analysis reported that several top co-occurrence clusters appeared linked to parvovirus B19, influenza, CMV and Epstein-Barr virus. The only immune exposure information available for the cohort was CMV serostatus. In a later analysis, HLA-associated TCR beta chains were found to be more clonally expanded and to have lower generation probabilities than equally common non-associated chains. An earlier analysis of approximately 570 of the donors showed that most TCR beta V segments appeared in productive rearrangements either about 87% or about 30% of the time, which broadly matched IMGT annotations. Three of the identified cytomegalovirus-associated TCR beta chains were confirmed in vitro to be specific for cytomegalovirus antigens. The authors suggested that the approach could potentially be extended to other disease states and immunological phenotypes. In both the original and validation cohorts, the classifier was reported to diagnose cytomegalovirus status with high specificity and sensitivity. Because the 87-base-pair reads could not distinguish some IMGT-functional V segments, including TRBV6-2 and TRBV6-3, those segments were excluded. The study listed 150 to 200 TCR beta chains as associated with cytomegalovirus. A later analysis found that TCR association rates varied across HLA loci, with DRB1 alleles showing the most associated TCRs and HLA-C alleles the fewest. A further reported finding was that TCR beta sequences accurately predicted the HLA-A and HLA-B alleles for most subjects in the first cohort. Assigning TCR associations to individual alleles was difficult when HLA alleles, especially DR and DQ, strongly co-occurred. While some public TCRs were present in many individuals, most TCR sequences turned up only very rarely across donors. Specific HLA alleles were associated with some 15,000 TCR beta sequences at a false discovery rate of 0.05 in a later analysis. Presence/absence analyses assumed roughly uniform sequencing depth across donors, an assumption that may not hold. Because HLA typing was unavailable for some donors at each locus, only the typed subset was used in association tests. Only TCR beta chains were sequenced in this cohort, and the absence of alpha or paired-chain data limited detectable features. Compared with the roughly 670-donor mean, donors in an Asian-associated ancestry cluster had fewer N-insertions in productive TCRs, according to a later genetic analysis. Because counts were too low, about 15 rarely observed V segments, including chromosome 9 orphons, were left out of the earlier analysis of 500 to 750 of the donors. A cluster of highly shared sequence variants was judged likely to represent a technical artifact of the sequencing pipeline. In a later analysis, most CMV-associated TCR beta chains were found to appear HLA-restricted, with HLA associations seemingly driven largely by CMV exposure. Linkage disequilibrium might explain the correlated functional status among segregating V segments, but an unknown experimental factor could not be excluded. An association between a missense DCLRE1C variant and V-gene and J-gene trimming of TCR beta chains was found in a later genetic analysis and replicated in an independent cohort.

The library was obtained by the immunoSEQ multiplex PCR assay. For the multiplex PCR, a mixture combining 60 forward primers for TCR Vbeta segments and 13 reverse primers for TCR Jbeta segments was used. Amplification of the CDR3 region of rearranged TCR beta genes was performed with a multiplex PCR assay on genomic DNA. On the Illumina HiSeq System, the amplified TCR beta libraries were sequenced as 87-base-pair reads. The published analysis was carried out like this. A later analysis tallied 75 million to 95 million unique TCR beta chains across the 666 repertoires, and around 12 million of those chains were shared by two or more donors. Raw reads were error-corrected and collapsed into unique sequences by a nearest-neighbor algorithm in which closely related sequences were merged to remove PCR and sequencing errors. CDR3 sequences were aligned to IMGT reference sequences to assign V, D and J gene segments. Each retained sequence needed at least a six-nucleotide match to both a V gene segment and a J gene segment. A rearrangement counted as productive if the CDR3 had no stop codons and remained in frame with V and J, and every other rearrangement counted as non-productive. CDR3 was defined by IMGT convention, running from the second conserved V-encoded cysteine to the conserved J-encoded phenylalanine. In an earlier analysis of around 540 of the donors, sequences lacking an unambiguous match to a single V gene segment were excluded. An earlier analysis of some 610 of the donors called V segments functional above 56.7% productive rearrangements and segregating when the between-donor standard deviation exceeded 5%. To diagnose cytomegalovirus status from the catalog of TCR beta chain sequences, a statistical classification framework was built. V and J gene assignment, in a later analysis, came from comparing TCR nucleotide sequences with IMGT/GENE-DB human TR gene sequences. The TCRdist pipeline was used in a later analysis to assign CDR3 sequences and most-parsimonious VDJ recombination scenarios. In a later analysis, every TCR beta chain was defined by the combination of its CDR3 amino acid sequence and its V-gene family, and reads without a unique V-gene family were dropped. In a later analysis, fewer than 600 highly shared, low-generation-probability nucleotide sequences were removed to address suspected cross-contamination and a sequencing artifact. A later analysis calculated a clonal expansion index for each public chain from normalized within-repertoire ranks of inferred template counts. In a later analysis, generation probabilities were computed with a VDJ recombination model fitted to out-of-frame rearrangements, and the resulting probabilities were checked against IGoR. In a later analysis, hypergeometric tests were used to score TCR-TCR, TCR-HLA and TCR-CMV co-occurrence, with a repertoire-size bias correction applied to TCR pairs. To estimate false discovery rates, a later analysis permuted the HLA or CMV assignments 20 times. A later analysis grouped co-occurring TCRs with DBSCAN, adding TCRdist sequence similarity when clustering within HLA-allele-positive subsets. Co-occurrence clustering excluded repertoires with fewer than 30,000 or more than 120,000 public chains, plus five with anomalous nucleotide sharing. Not all clones reach the TCRdb copy of this immuneACCESS table, which keeps in-frame sequences only. Checked studies attribute under half of the gap to unresolved V genes and leave the rest unexplained. For V, J and clone size, that table is used; D and trimming come from the DNA. Here the sample has under 140,000 clones; roughly three quarters occur a single time. Roughly 5.6% of the sample lies in the top ten.

The cohort comprised hundreds of healthy bone marrow donors. At the time of sampling, all cohort members were nominally healthy, though unrecorded immune exposures were likely present. The donor tested CMV seropositive, placing the donor among the 250 to 350 seropositive members of the cohort. Each donor provided a peripheral blood sample, and peripheral blood mononuclear cells were used for TCR beta sequencing. The Qiagen DNeasy Blood Extraction Kit was used to extract genomic DNA from the blood cell samples. Comment on this clone: The specificity of this receptor is unknown. Per-nucleotide qualities are absent, and no much larger clonotype sits a single base away.

The CDR3 measures 16 amino acids from cysteine to phenylalanine. Only the CDR3 DNA stays, 48 bases, in frame from base 1. Germline trimming amounts to 3 bases on V and 5 bases on J, with 6 as the count of junction bases outside the gene matches. CDR1 SGHDN and CDR2 FVKESK are derived from the germline V gene. The receptor was isolated from a man aged 30 to 45 in good health and CMV-seropositive. Sequencing was done on a sample of PBMCs. This receptor chain uses TRBV14 and TRBJ2-1, and 11 junctional nucleotides match TRBD2. The nucleotide sequence is TGTGCCAGCAGCCAGCAACTAGCGGGGGCCGACAATGAGCAGTTCTTC. Its translation is CASSQQLAGADNEQFF. Extended through the reference TRBV14 and TRBJ2-1 proteins, this CDR3 yields the full variable domain: EAGVTQFPSHSVIEKGQTVTLRCDPISGHDNLYWYRRVMGKEIKFLLHFVKESKQDESGMPNNRFLAERTGGTYSTLKVQPAELEDSGVYFCASSQQLAGADNEQFFGPGTRLTVL.